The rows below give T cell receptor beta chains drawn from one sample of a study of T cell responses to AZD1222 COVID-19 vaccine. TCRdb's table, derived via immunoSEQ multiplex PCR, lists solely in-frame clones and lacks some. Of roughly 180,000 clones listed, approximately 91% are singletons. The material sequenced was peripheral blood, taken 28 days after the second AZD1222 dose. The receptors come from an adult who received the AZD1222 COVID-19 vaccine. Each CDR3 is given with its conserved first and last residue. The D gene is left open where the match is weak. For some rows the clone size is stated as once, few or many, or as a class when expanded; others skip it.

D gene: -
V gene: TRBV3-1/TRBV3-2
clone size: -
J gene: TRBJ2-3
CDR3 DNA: TGTGCCAGCAGCCAAGACCTAGCGACAGATACGCAGTATTTT
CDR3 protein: CASSQDLATDTQYF

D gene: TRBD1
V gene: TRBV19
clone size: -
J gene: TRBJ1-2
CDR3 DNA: TGTGCCAGTAGTCGACAGGGGAGGGACTATGGCTACACCTTC
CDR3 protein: CASSRQGRDYGYTF

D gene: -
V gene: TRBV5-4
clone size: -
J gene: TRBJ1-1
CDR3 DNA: TGTGCCAGCAGCTCGGCAGTTATCCTGAACACTGAAGCTTTCTTT
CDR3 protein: CASSSAVILNTEAFF

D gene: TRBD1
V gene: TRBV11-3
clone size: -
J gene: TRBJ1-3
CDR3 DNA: TGTGCCAGCAGCTTTCCCCGGGACAGGGGCAACACCATATATTTT
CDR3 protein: CASSFPRDRGNTIYF

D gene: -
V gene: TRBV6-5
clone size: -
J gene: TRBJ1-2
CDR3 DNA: TGTGCCAGCAATTTTGTACAGGGCCTGTCCTGGACCTTC
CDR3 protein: CASNFVQGLSWTF

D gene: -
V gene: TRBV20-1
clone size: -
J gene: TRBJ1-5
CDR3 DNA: TGCAGTGCTAGTATCACCCGCAATCAGCCCCAGCATTTT
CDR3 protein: CSASITRNQPQHF

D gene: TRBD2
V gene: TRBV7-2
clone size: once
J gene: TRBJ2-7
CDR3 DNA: TGTGCCAGCAGCCCCTGGGCGGGAGGGCCCGATGAGCAGTACTTC
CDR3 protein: CASSPWAGGPDEQYF

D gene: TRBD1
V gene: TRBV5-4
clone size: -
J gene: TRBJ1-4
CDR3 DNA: TGTGCCAGCAGCTTGAATCAGGGGGCAAGTGAAAAACTGTTTTTT
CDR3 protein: CASSLNQGASEKLFF

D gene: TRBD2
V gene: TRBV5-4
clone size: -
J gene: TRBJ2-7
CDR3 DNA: TGTGCCAGCAGCAGCGGGACGGCAAGCTACGAGCAGTACTTC
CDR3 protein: CASSSGTASYEQYF

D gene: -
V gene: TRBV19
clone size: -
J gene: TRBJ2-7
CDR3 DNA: TGTGCCAGTAGTATAGATAATGGCTACAACGAGCAGTACTTC
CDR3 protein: CASSIDNGYNEQYF

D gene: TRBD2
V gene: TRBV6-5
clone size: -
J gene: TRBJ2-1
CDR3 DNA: TGTGCCAGCAGTTACGTTGCGGGGGGGGTCTACAATGAGCAGTTCTTC
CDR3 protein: CASSYVAGGVYNEQFF

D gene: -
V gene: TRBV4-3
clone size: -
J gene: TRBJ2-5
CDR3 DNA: TGCGCCAGCAGCCAAGATCCGGACACGAGGGCAGAGACCCAGTACTTC
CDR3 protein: CASSQDPDTRAETQYF

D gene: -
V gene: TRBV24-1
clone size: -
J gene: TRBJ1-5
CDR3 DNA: TGTGCCACCAGTGATTTTACCGGGCATCAGCCCCAGCATTTT
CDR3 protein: CATSDFTGHQPQHF

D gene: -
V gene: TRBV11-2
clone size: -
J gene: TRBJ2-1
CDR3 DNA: TGTGCCAGCAGTCTATTGGGGAATGAGCAGTTCTTC
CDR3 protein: CASSLLGNEQFF

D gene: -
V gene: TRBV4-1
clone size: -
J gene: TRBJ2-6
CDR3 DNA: TGCGCCAGCTCGAAGGACTCCTCCGGGGCCAACGTCCTGACTTTC
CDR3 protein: CASSKDSSGANVLTF

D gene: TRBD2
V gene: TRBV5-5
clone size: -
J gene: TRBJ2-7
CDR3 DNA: TGTGCCAGCAGCTTGCTCATCCTAGCGGGAGTTGAGCAGTACTTC
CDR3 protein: CASSLLILAGVEQYF

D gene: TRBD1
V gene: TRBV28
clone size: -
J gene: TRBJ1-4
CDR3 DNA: TGTGCCAGCACCACAGGGGTGGAAAAACTGTTTTTT
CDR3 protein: CASTTGVEKLFF

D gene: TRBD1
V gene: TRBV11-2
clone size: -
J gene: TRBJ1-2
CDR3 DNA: TGTGCCAGCAGCTTAAGCGGACAGGGGGATGGCTACACCTTC
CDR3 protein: CASSLSGQGDGYTF

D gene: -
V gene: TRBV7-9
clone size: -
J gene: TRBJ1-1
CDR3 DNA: TGTGCCGTCGGCATGAACACTGAAGCTTTCTTT
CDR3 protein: CAVGMNTEAFF

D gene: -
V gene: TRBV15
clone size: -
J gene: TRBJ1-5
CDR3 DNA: TGTGCCACCAGCAGGTCCCAGGCGGGCAATCAGCCCCAGCATTTT
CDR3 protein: CATSRSQAGNQPQHF

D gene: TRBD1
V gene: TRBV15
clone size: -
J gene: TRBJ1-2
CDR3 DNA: TGTGCCACCAGCGAATCACAGGGGGAATACACCTTC
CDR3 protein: CATSESQGEYTF

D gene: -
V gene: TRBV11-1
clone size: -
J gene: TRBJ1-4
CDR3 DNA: TGTGCCAGCAGCTTTACATCGGGGAGGGGTGAAAAACTGTTTTTT
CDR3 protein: CASSFTSGRGEKLFF

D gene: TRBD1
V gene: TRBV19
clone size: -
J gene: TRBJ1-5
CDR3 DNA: TGTGCCAGTAGTCTTCTTCCGGGACAGGGGGCGCCTGGCAATCAGCCCCAGCATTTT
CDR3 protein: CASSLLPGQGAPGNQPQHF

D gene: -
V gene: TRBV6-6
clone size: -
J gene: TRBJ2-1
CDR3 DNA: TGTGCCAGCAGTCCGAACAGGGCCCTCAATGAGCAGTTCTTC
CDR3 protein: CASSPNRALNEQFF

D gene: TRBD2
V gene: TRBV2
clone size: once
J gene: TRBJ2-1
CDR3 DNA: TGTGCCAGCAGAATACGGACTAGCGGGGGGGATGAGCAGTTCTTC
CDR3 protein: CASRIRTSGGDEQFF

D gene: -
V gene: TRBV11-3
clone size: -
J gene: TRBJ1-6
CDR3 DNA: TGTGCCAGCACCACGCAGGCCGGATCACCCCTCCACTTT
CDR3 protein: CASTTQAGSPLHF

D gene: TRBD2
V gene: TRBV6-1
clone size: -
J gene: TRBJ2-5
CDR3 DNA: TGTGCCAGCAGTGAATGGTGGCGGGAGGGAGGGGAGACCCAGTACTTC
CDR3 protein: CASSEWWREGGETQYF

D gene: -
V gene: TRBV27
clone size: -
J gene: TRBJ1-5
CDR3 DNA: TGTGCCAGCAGTTTATCACTGTCCCAGCCCCAGCATTTT
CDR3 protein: CASSLSLSQPQHF

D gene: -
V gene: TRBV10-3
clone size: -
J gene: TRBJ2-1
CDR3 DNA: TGTGCCATCAGTGGGGGCTACAATGAGCAGTTCTTC
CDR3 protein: CAISGGYNEQFF

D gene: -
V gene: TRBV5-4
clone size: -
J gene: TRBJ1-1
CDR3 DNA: TGTGCCAGCAGCTTGTTAGGGGCTGGTGAAGCTTTCTTT
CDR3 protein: CASSLLGAGEAFF

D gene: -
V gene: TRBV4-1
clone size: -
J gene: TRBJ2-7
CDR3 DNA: TGCGCCAGCAGCCAAGACTATGCAGGGCCCGAGCAGTACTTC
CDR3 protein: CASSQDYAGPEQYF

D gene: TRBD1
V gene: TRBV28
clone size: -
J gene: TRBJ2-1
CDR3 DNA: TGTGCCAGCACCAAATCTAGACAGGGAATCTTTGGCTACAATGAGCAGTTCTTC
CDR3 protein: CASTKSRQGIFGYNEQFF

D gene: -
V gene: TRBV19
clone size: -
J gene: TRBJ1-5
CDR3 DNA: TGTGCCAGTAGTAGGAGCAATCAGCCCCAGCATTTT
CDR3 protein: CASSRSNQPQHF

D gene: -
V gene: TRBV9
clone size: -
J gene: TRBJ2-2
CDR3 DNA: TGTGCCAGCAGCGAGGAGCTGAACACCGGGGAGCTGTTTTTT
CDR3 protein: CASSEELNTGELFF

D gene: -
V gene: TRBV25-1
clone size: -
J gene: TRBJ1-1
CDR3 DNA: TGTGCCAGCAGTGGAACCATCACTGAAGCTTTCTTT
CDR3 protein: CASSGTITEAFF

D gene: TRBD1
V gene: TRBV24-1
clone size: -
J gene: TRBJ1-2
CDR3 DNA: TGTGCCACCAGTGCAAAACGGACAGGGGTAGGCTATGGCTACACCTTC
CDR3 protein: CATSAKRTGVGYGYTF

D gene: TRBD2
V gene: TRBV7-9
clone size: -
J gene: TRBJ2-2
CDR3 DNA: TGTGCCAGCAGCCTGACTAGCGGGAACACCGGGGAGCTGTTTTTT
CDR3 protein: CASSLTSGNTGELFF

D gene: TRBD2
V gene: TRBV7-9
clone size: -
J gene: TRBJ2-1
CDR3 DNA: TGTGCCATAGCGGGACTAGCGGGAGGGCGAAATGAGCAGTTCTTC
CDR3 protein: CAIAGLAGGRNEQFF

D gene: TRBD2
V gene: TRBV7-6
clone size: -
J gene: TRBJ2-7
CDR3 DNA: TGTGCCAGCAGCTTAGAGAGTAGCGGGAGGTTTTCCTACGAGCAGTACTTC
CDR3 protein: CASSLESSGRFSYEQYF

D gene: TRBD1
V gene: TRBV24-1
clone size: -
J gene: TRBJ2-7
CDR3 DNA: TGTGCCACCAGTGACTCCGCCGGGACAGGGTTACTCGAGCAGTACTTC
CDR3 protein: CATSDSAGTGLLEQYF

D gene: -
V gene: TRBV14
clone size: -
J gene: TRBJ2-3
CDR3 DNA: TGTGCCAGCAGCCAAGAGCGGGACACAGATACGCAGTATTTT
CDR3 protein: CASSQERDTDTQYF

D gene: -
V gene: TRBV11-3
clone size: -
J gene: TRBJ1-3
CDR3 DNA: TGTGCCAGCAGCTTAGACCGGGACTCTGGAAACACCATATATTTT
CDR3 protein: CASSLDRDSGNTIYF

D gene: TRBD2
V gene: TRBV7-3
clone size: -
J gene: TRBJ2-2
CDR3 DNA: TGTGCCAGCAGCTCGGGACTAGCAGGGAACACCGGGGAGCTGTTTTTT
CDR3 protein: CASSSGLAGNTGELFF